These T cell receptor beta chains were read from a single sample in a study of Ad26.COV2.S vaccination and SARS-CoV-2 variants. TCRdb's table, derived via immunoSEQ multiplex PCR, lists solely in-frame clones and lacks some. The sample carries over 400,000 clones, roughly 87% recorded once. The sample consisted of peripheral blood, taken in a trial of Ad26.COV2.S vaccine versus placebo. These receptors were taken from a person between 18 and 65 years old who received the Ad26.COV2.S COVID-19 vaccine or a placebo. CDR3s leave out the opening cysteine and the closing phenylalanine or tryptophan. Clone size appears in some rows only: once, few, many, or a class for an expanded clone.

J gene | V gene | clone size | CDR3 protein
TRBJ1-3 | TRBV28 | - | ASSLAPTGNTIY
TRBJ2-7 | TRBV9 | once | ASSAATQGGEQY
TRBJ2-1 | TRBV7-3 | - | ASSSYVGLAGGPFYNEQF
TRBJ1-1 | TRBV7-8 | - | ASSLDRAEAF
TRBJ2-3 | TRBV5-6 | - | ASSYNPGQGADTQY
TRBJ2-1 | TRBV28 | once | ASSPPTGSRYNEQF
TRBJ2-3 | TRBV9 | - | ASSVRDYRTDTQY
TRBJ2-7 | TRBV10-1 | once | ASTGGGAVREQY
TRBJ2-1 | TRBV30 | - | AWSVLIGSYNEQF
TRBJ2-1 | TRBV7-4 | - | ASSLDGSSYNEQF
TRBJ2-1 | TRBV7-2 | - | ASSLVSEHEQF
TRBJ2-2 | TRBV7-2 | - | ASSLGQYTGELF
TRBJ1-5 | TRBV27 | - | ASSLLPNQPQH
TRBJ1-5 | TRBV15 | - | ATSRPGYNQPQH
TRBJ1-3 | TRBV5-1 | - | ASSLAITGTSGNTIY
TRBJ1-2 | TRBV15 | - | ATSRDPQRGYT
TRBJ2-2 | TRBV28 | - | ASSLQGRETGELF
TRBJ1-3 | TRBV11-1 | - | ASSATGRDTIY
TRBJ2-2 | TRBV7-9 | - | ASSPRLAGGPDTGELF
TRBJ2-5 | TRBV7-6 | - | ASSLGLAGAGTQY
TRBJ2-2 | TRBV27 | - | ASSLVQNTGELF
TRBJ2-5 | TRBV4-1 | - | ASSPGAQSLRPEY
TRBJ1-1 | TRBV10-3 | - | ATKGRENTEAF
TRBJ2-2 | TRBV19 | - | ASSILATGELF
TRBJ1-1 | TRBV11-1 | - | ASSLAQNTEAF
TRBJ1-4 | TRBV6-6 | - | ASSYRDRVEKLF
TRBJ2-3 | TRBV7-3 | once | ASSLLGADTQY
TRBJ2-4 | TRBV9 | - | ASSEVGEENIQY
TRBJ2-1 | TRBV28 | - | ASSLLGSFGTYNEQF
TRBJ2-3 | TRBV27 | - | ASSSQRENEADTQY
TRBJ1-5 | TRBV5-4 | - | ASSFGTVENQPQH
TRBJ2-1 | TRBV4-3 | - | ASSPGASGRQPNEQF
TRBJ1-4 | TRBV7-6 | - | ASSLALTATNEKLF
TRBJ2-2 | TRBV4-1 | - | ASSQGEGGNTGELF
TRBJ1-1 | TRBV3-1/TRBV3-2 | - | ASSQVGRVGYTEAF
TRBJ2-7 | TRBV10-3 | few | AISEQGREEQY
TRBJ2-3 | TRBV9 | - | ASSVGQEGYTQY
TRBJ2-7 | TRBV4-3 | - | LYGASGIYEQY
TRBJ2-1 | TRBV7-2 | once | ASSLVVGSVEQF
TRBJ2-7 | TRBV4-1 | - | ASSQVPAGFYEQY
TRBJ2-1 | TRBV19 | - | ASSIGLAVTTYNEQF
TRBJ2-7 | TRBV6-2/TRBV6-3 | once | ASSYSGGRPPEQY
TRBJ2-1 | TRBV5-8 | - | ASSLVGLPQF
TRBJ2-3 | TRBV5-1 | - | ASSWNAYTDTQY
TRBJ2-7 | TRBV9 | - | ASSYRGSGSYEQY
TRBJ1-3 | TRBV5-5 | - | ASSSLGPNLNTIY
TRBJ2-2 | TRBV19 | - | ASSAPGQVRRTGELF
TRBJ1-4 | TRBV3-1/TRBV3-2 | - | ASSQDTGRTNEKLF
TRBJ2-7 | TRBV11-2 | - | ASSFMQVFSDEQY
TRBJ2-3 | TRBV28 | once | ASSFRVGHTDTQY
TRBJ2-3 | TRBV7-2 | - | ASSLARTETDTQY